Below are 30 T cell receptor beta chains sequenced from a single sample in a study of metastatic and nonmetastatic thyroid tumors. Prior to thyroid surgery, none of the patients had received any treatment. TCRdb re-called the PCR reads through MiXCR. The table includes around 4,500 clones, 30% to 40% detected once. The sequenced sample was adjacent normal tissue. The receptors derive from a male donor with papillary thyroid cancer or a benign thyroid nodule (not recorded which). Some clones in this sample may be carry-over from other donors' samples.

V and J are TRBV5-1 and TRBJ1-3, with TRBD1 matching over 10 bases. The germline gives CDR1 SGHRS, CDR2 YFSETQ. Unmatched junction bases numbered 4, after V lost 4 bases and J lost 3 bases. The CDR3 runs to 15 residues. This chain's CDR3 is CASSPGQGIGNTIYF. The DNA for the CDR3 is TGCGCCAGCAGCCCGGGACAGGGGATTGGAAACACCATATATTTT. Combining the CDR3 with reference TRBV5-1 and TRBJ1-3 gives the whole variable domain KAGVTQTPRYLIKTRGQQVTLSCSPISGHRSVSWYQQTPGQGLQFLFEYFSETQRNKGNFPGRFSGRQFSNSRSEMNVSTLELGDSALYLCASSPGQGIGNTIYFGEGSWLTVV.

Details on this clone: A clone one base away is much larger, so this may be a read error. This chain uses TRBV27 with TRBJ1-1, with a weak D call TRBD1 (5 bases). The CDR3 extends over 13 amino acids. From germline, CDR1 is MNHEY and CDR2 SMNVEV (reference sequence). V shed 2 bases and J shed 5 bases, with 9 bases lying between them. The CDR3 region is CASSLGRVTEAFF. The DNA for the CDR3 is TGTGCCAGCAGTTTAGGCAGGGTAACTGAAGCTTTCTTT.

V usage is TRBV30 and J usage is TRBJ1-2; D is perhaps TRBD1 (6 bases). The length of the CDR3 is 11 residues. Germline V CDR1 and CDR2: GTSNPN, SVGIG (reference sequence). Trimming shortened V by 4 bases and J by 11 bases, and 14 bases separated the two germline ends. Here the CDR3 DNA reads TGTGCCTGGAAGATTCCAGGGGCGTACACCTTC. Amino acids: CAWKIPGAYTF.

This clone showed up just a few times. This rearrangement joins TRBV5-1 to TRBJ1-6, with a possible D match to TRBD1 (6 bases). Germline CDR1 and CDR2: SGHRS and YFSETQ. CDR3 length: 15 amino acids. With 0 bases removed from V and 9 bases from J, the gap between germline ends came to 13 bases. The CDR3 loop is CASSLVSGGGSPLHF. The CDR3 coding sequence is TGCGCCAGCAGCTTGGTATCCGGGGGCGGTTCACCCCTCCACTTT. Based on the CDR3 plus reference TRBV5-1 and TRBJ1-6, the full variable domain is KAGVTQTPRYLIKTRGQQVTLSCSPISGHRSVSWYQQTPGQGLQFLFEYFSETQRNKGNFPGRFSGRQFSNSRSEMNVSTLELGDSALYLCASSLVSGGGSPLHFGNGTRLTVT.

There are a few counts of this clone. V is TRBV4-1 and J is TRBJ2-7; 7 nucleotides line up with TRBD2. The V gene's germline CDR1 is MGHRA and CDR2 YSYEKL. Trimming took 3 bases from V and 0 from J; bases not matched to a gene: 8. The CDR3 consists of 16 residues. CDR3 loop: CASSHSREGTSYEQYF. The CDR3 nucleotides are TGCGCCAGCAGCCACTCAAGGGAGGGGACCTCCTACGAGCAGTACTTC.

The chain combines TRBV6-2 or TRBV6-3 with TRBJ2-7, with TRBD2 as a possible D gene (6 bases). The CDR3 has 12 amino acids. V was shortened by 5 bases and J by 6 bases, with 11 bases between the two germline ends. CDR1 is MNHEY and CDR2 is SVGEGT in the germline V gene. For the CDR3, the DNA is TGTGCCAGCAGTAAATTAGCGGTCGAGCAGTACTTC. This encodes CASSKLAVEQYF.

The chain carries TRBV7-6 and TRBJ2-7, with D possibly TRBD1 on 5 matching bases. Trimming removed 6 bases at V and 6 bases at J, with 12 bases between. The V gene's germline CDR1 is SGHVS and CDR2 FNYEAQ. The CDR3 spans 12 residues. CDR3 loop: CASSSIQGEQYF. CDR3 nucleotides: TGTGCCAGCAGTTCCATTCAGGGCGAGCAGTACTTC.

This clone was picked up a small number of times. The genes are TRBV27 and TRBJ1-6, with a weak D call TRBD1 (5 bases). Germline CDR1 is MNHEY and CDR2 is SMNVEV (reference sequence). The CDR3 covers 16 residues. Trimming pared 5 bases from V and 4 bases from J, leaving 15 bases between. The chain's CDR3 is CASSPRGKRYNSPLHF. The CDR3 DNA reads TGTGCCAGCAGTCCCCGGGGGAAGAGATATAATTCACCCCTCCACTTT.

V is TRBV27 and J is TRBJ2-3; D uncertain. This CDR3 is built from 11 residues. The V and J ends lost 4 bases and 4 bases respectively, with 3 bases between them. Looked up from germline, CDR1 is MNHEY and CDR2 is SMNVEV (reference sequence). The CDR3 loop reads CASSSPDTQYF. DNA for the CDR3: TGTGCCAGCAGTTCCCCAGATACGCAGTATTTT.

CDR3 nucleotides: TGCAGTGCTAGGGTACTAGCGGGACTCACCGGGGAGCTGTTTTTT. Amino acid sequence: CSARVLAGLTGELFF. The chain carries TRBV20-1 and TRBJ2-2; 10 positions agree with TRBD2. Germline CDR1 DFQATT, CDR2 SNEGSKA (reference sequence). Germline trimming cut 3 bases from V and 4 bases from J; bases unmatched to any gene: 5. The CDR3 spans 15 residues.

The genes are TRBV11-3 and TRBJ2-1; 16 bases fit TRBD2. In germline, CDR1 is SGHNT, CDR2 YENEEA. This CDR3 has 16 amino acids. Unmatched junction bases numbered 2, after V lost 5 bases and J lost 4 bases. CDR3 bases: TGTGCCAGCAGCCGGGGACTAGCGGGAGGGTACAATGAGCAGTTCTTC. This translates into CASSRGLAGGYNEQFF.

This clone was seen ten or more times. This sequence joins TRBV27 and TRBJ1-3; D uncertain. CDR3 length: 12 amino acids. CDR1 and CDR2 from the germline V gene are MNHEY and SMNVEV (reference sequence). V was clipped by 5 bases and J by 3 bases, with 5 bases between them. CDR3 residues: CASSPGGNTIYF. As DNA, the CDR3 is TGTGCCAGCAGTCCGGGTGGAAACACCATATATTTT.

V is TRBV20-1 and J is TRBJ1-1; D gene unclear. CDR3 length: 15 amino acids. The V end lost 4 bases, the J end lost 0 bases, and 15 bases lay between the germline ends. Germline CDR1 reads DFQATT; CDR2 reads SNEGSKA (reference sequence). CDR3 DNA: TGCAGTGCTACCGACCCGCTGACGGTGAACACTGAAGCTTTCTTT. Translation: CSATDPLTVNTEAFF.

This clone was seen a handful of times. J is TRBJ1-1 and V is TRBV30, with 8 bases fitting TRBD1. V lost 3 bases to trimming and J lost 1 base; unmatched junction nucleotides: 4. Germline V CDR1 and CDR2: GTSNPN, SVGIG (reference sequence). The CDR3 consists of 14 residues. The CDR3: CAWRRTGRNTEAFF. The DNA for the CDR3 is TGTGCCTGGAGGAGGACAGGGAGGAACACTGAAGCTTTCTTT.

Worth noting for this clone: At one boundary the junction diverges from the germline segment, which might be a read error. This chain connects TRBV28 to TRBJ1-5, with a weak D call TRBD1 (5 bases). Germline V gives CDR1 MDHEN, CDR2 SYDVKM. CDR3 length: 20 amino acids. The CDR3 bases are TGTGCCAGCCGTTTTTTCCCCCGGGACCGGGCCCTCTATAGCAATCAGCCCCAGCATTTT. Protein product: CASRFFPRDRALYSNQPQHF.

This clone occurred a few times. The rearrangement uses TRBV27 and TRBJ2-3, with D maybe TRBD1 (6 bases). V lost 6 bases and J 3 bases, leaving 13 bases between the germline ends. Germline CDR1 is MNHEY and CDR2 is SMNVEV (reference sequence). The CDR3 consists of 14 residues. The CDR3 DNA sequence: TGTGCCAGCAGAAAGAGGGGGATAACAGATACGCAGTATTTT. Translated: CASRKRGITDTQYF.

With regard to this clone: A read error may account for a junction end that differs from germline. The chain employs TRBV5-1 and TRBJ2-7; the match to TRBD2 covers 9 bases. Germline CDR1 SGHRS, CDR2 YFSETQ. The CDR3 extends over 15 amino acids. The CDR3 protein is CASSAAGGLFYQQYF. The DNA for the CDR3 is TGCGCCAGCAGCGCAGCGGGGGGCCTCTTCTACCAGCAGTACTTC.

As for this clone: A junction end diverges from the germline sequence, so it may reflect a read error. The V and J genes are TRBV9 and TRBJ1-2, with D maybe TRBD1 (5 bases). The CDR3 has 16 residues. The germline gives CDR1 SGDLS, CDR2 YYNGEE. CDR3 loop: CASSAARDLTGYGYAF. DNA for the CDR3: TGTGCCAGCAGCGCCGCCCGGGACCTCACTGGGTATGGCTACGCCTTC.

The CDR3 region has the DNA TGCAGTGCTAGAGATCCGGGGGGGCGTGATGAGCAGTACTTC. It yields the protein CSARDPGGRDEQYF. The V gene is TRBV20-1, the J gene TRBJ2-7, with TRBD2 matching 8 bases. Germline V CDR1 and CDR2: DFQATT, SNEGSKA (reference sequence). J gave up 7 bases and V 0 bases, and 8 bases lay outside the gene matches. This CDR3 comprises 14 residues.

This clone was seen a handful of times. This chain links TRBV20-1 with TRBJ1-6, with 8 bases lining up with TRBD1. Looked up from germline, CDR1 is DFQATT and CDR2 is SNEGSKA (reference sequence). Trimming cost V 3 bases and J 10 bases; bases outside gene matches: 11. There are 15 residues in the CDR3. CDR3 in DNA: TGCAGTGCTAGGCACCCCCAGGGGGCCAAATCACCCCTCCACTTT. Protein product: CSARHPQGAKSPLHF.

This clone was seen more than once but under ten times. The V gene is TRBV30, the J gene TRBJ2-7, with D unresolved. This CDR3 is built from 14 residues. Germline V CDR1 and CDR2: GTSNPN, SVGIG (reference sequence). Trimming stripped 2 bases from V and 3 bases from J, with 14 bases between. CDR3 sequence (DNA): TGTGCCTGGAGTTTGGGCCTCAGAGGCTACGAGCAGTACTTC. Translating gives CAWSLGLRGYEQYF.

Only a few counts were recorded for this clone. The V and J genes are TRBV28 and TRBJ2-7, with 8 bases matching TRBD1. The germline V gene encodes CDR1 MDHEN and CDR2 SYDVKM. V gave up 2 bases and J gave up 4 bases; unmatched junction bases: 1. The CDR3 has 13 residues. The CDR3 reads CASSLRTGYEQYF. In DNA form, the CDR3 reads TGTGCCAGCAGTTTACGGACAGGGTACGAGCAGTACTTC.

V and J are TRBV19 and TRBJ1-1, with D unclear. The germline CDR1 and CDR2 sequences are LNHDA and SQIVND (reference sequence). The CDR3 covers 13 residues. Trimming left V 1 base short and J 4 bases short, with 7 bases between. CDR3 protein: CASSIAAATEAFF. The CDR3 coding sequence is TGTGCCAGTAGTATAGCGGCAGCCACTGAAGCTTTCTTT. The full variable domain, rest sourced from reference TRBV19 and TRBJ1-1, is DGGITQSPKYLFRKEGQNVTLSCEQNLNHDAMYWYRQDPGQGLRLIYYSQIVNDFQKGDIAEGYSVSREKKESFPLTVTSAQKNPTAFYLCASSIAAATEAFFGQGTRLTVV.

The rearrangement uses TRBV7-9 and TRBJ2-7, with 8 bases identical to TRBD1. The V gene's germline CDR1 is SEHNR and CDR2 FQNEAQ (reference sequence). The CDR3 length is 13 residues. Losses at the gene ends were 5 bases for V and 2 bases for J; bases not matched to a gene: 2. The DNA for the CDR3 is TGTGCCAGCAGCGAGGACAGGGCCTACGAGCAGTACTTC. As protein: CASSEDRAYEQYF.

The CDR3 sequence is CASSGGSGVWWTGELFF. Here the CDR3 DNA reads TGTGCCAGCAGTGGAGGTTCAGGGGTTTGGTGGACCGGGGAGCTGTTTTTT. V is TRBV6-1 and J is TRBJ2-2; TRBD1 is a possible D gene (6 bases). V lost 4 bases to trimming and J lost 5 bases, with 20 bases between them. The length of the CDR3 is 17 residues. From germline, CDR1 is MNHNS and CDR2 SASEGT.

The rearrangement uses TRBV18 and TRBJ2-1; D not certain. Germline assignment: CDR1 KGHSH and CDR2 LQKENI. V gave up 6 bases and J gave up 10 bases, with 10 bases separating them. This CDR3 has 11 residues. The DNA for the CDR3 is TGTGCCAGCTCGGAAGTAAACGAGCAGTTCTTC. As protein: CASSEVNEQFF.

In its sample, this clone ranks as large. The V call is TRBV12-3 or TRBV12-4, the J call TRBJ2-1; the match to TRBD2 covers 10 bases. CDR3 length equals 15 residues. V gave up 7 bases and J gave up 8 bases; unmatched junction bases: 11. CDR3 sequence (DNA): TGTGCCAGCACGCCTAGCGGGAGTGTTGTGGATGAGCAGTTCTTC. Translation gives CASTPSGSVVDEQFF.

The chain carries TRBV28 and TRBJ2-7; perhaps TRBD2 as D (5 bases). This CDR3 spans 13 amino acids. Trimming removed 9 bases at V and 0 bases at J, with 12 bases between. Per germline, CDR1 MDHEN and CDR2 SYDVKM. Here the CDR3 reads CARPLGPSYEQYF. In DNA form, the CDR3 reads TGTGCCAGACCACTAGGGCCCTCCTACGAGCAGTACTTC.

This clone is judged medium-sized. This chain connects TRBV20-1 to TRBJ2-1; D unclear. V was pared by 0 bases and J by 1 base, with 7 bases between. The CDR3 spans 14 residues. Germline V lookup: CDR1 DFQATT, CDR2 SNEGSKA (reference sequence). CDR3 loop: CSARDFLSYNEQFF. The CDR3 nucleotides are TGCAGTGCTAGAGATTTCCTGTCCTACAATGAGCAGTTCTTC.

The rearrangement links TRBV18 to TRBJ1-6; 7 positions agree with TRBD1. Germline V gives CDR1 KGHSH, CDR2 LQKENI. The CDR3 consists of 15 residues. J was trimmed by 8 bases and V by 3 bases; bases with no gene match: 7. As DNA, the CDR3 is TGTGCCAGCTCACCTGAGGAGACAGGGTATTCACCCCTCCACTTT. This codes for CASSPEETGYSPLHF.